Sequencing of this TCR beta chain was carried out in a study of beta chain features in type 1 diabetes. Findings and caveats of the study: Patients and controls would be equally affected if PCR favored shorter templates. Significant though moderate, a shortening of TCRB CDR3s appeared in all four CD4+ subsets of Type 1 diabetes patients.

Only one heparinised blood draw was taken per donor, and its volume averaged roughly 0.12 L. The V gene's germline CDR1 is MNHNY and CDR2 SVGAGI (reference sequence). This CDR3 is 12 amino acids long. V trimming: 6 bases; J trimming: 5 bases; junction bases outside the gene matches: 0. This clone was seen only a few times. Its matching antigen is unknown. Isolated RNA was reverse transcribed in full, so expressed TCRB transcripts were sequenced. The data were produced by immunoSEQ multiplex PCR, yet TCRdb's version contains in-frame clones alone and is incomplete. The sample records more than 250,000 clones, around 21% being singletons.

The genes are TRBV6-6 and TRBJ2-7, with TRBD1 identical over 11 bases. The source of this sequence is a woman in her forties with type 1 diabetes. Sequencing was carried out using naive CD4+ T cells from blood. The CDR3 DNA is TGTGCCAGCAGGGGACAGGGGGACGAGCAGTACTTC. Translated, it gives CASRGQGDEQYF.